A single sample is the source of the 7 T cell receptor beta chains below, sequenced in a study of OX40 agonist ivuxolimab in advanced cancers. Assay: immunoSEQ multiplex PCR; the TCRdb copy retains only in-frame clones and omits some. The sample lists approximately 76,000 clones, approximately 85% occurring once. This material consisted of CD4+ or CD8+ T cells sorted from blood, taken in a trial of the OX40 agonist ivuxolimab. The source of these receptors is an adult with an advanced solid tumor such as melanoma, head and neck, liver or kidney cancer.

This clone showed up just once. The rearrangement joins TRBV7-3 to TRBJ2-7, with 9 bases identical to TRBD1. Germline values: CDR1 SGHTA, CDR2 FQGTGA. The CDR3 is made up of 15 amino acids. J lost 5 bases, V lost 0 bases, and 5 bases had no gene match. CDR3 in amino acids: CASSLTGQGRDEQYF. As DNA, the CDR3 is TGTGCCAGCAGCTTAACGGGACAGGGTCGCGACGAGCAGTACTTC.

The chain joins TRBV7-3 to TRBJ2-2; D gene ambiguous. Germline CDR1 reads SGHTA; CDR2 reads FQGTGA. V dropped 5 bases and J dropped 5 bases, with 15 bases sitting between them. There are 15 residues in the CDR3. The CDR3 sequence is CASSPTRIGTGELFF. The CDR3 DNA sequence: TGTGCCAGCAGCCCCACCCGCATCGGGACCGGGGAGCTGTTTTTT.

This rearrangement joins TRBV4-2 to TRBJ1-1; D ambiguous. Germline CDR1 is LGHNA and CDR2 is YNFKEQ. Trimming cost V 0 bases and J 4 bases, with 3 bases left between them. The CDR3 consists of 12 residues. The CDR3 DNA follows: TGTGCCAGCAGCCAAGAAAGCACTGAAGCTTTCTTT. This gives the protein CASSQESTEAFF.

This clone was detected once. V and J are TRBV7-2 and TRBJ2-6; 7 bases are shared with TRBD1. CDR1 SGHTA and CDR2 FQGNSA come from the germline V gene. V shed 3 bases and J 0 bases; nucleotides not matched to a gene: 8. The CDR3 loop spans 18 amino acids. In DNA, the CDR3 is TGTGCCAGCAGCTTTGCCGGGACAGCACGCTCTGGGGCCAACGTCCTGACTTTC. Protein: CASSFAGTARSGANVLTF. The entire variable domain, with the rest obtained from reference TRBV7-2 and TRBJ2-6, is as follows: GAGVSQSPSNKVTEKGKDVELRCDPISGHTALYWYRQSLGQGLEFLIYFQGNSAPDKSGLPSDRFSAERTGGSVSTLTIQRTQQEDSAVYLCASSFAGTARSGANVLTFGAGSRLTVL.

J is TRBJ2-2 and V is TRBV7-2, with TRBD1 matching 8 bases. The germline gives CDR1 SGHTA, CDR2 FQGNSA. CDR3 length: 16 amino acids. J gave up 5 bases and V 4 bases, and 9 bases lay outside the gene matches. Here the CDR3 DNA reads TGTGCCAGCAGCTCCTGGGCAGGGGGCGGGACCGGGGAGCTGTTTTTT. It translates to CASSSWAGGGTGELFF.

V is TRBV6-1 and J is TRBJ1-1; D is perhaps TRBD1 (5 bases). The CDR3 runs to 13 residues. The V end was cut by 8 bases, the J end by 0 bases, with 10 bases between. Germline CDR1 and CDR2: MNHNS and SASEGT. CDR3: CASRQYMNTEAFF. The CDR3 DNA reads as TGTGCCAGCCGACAGTACATGAACACTGAAGCTTTCTTT.

The chain joins TRBV5-1 to TRBJ2-5, with D uncertain. Trimming stripped 0 bases from V and 2 bases from J, with 8 bases between. CDR1 SGHRS and CDR2 YFSETQ come from the germline V gene. The CDR3 consists of 14 residues. In DNA form, the CDR3 reads TGCGCCAGCAGCTTGGTTAGTGGTCAAGAGACCCAGTACTTC. Amino acid sequence: CASSLVSGQETQYF.